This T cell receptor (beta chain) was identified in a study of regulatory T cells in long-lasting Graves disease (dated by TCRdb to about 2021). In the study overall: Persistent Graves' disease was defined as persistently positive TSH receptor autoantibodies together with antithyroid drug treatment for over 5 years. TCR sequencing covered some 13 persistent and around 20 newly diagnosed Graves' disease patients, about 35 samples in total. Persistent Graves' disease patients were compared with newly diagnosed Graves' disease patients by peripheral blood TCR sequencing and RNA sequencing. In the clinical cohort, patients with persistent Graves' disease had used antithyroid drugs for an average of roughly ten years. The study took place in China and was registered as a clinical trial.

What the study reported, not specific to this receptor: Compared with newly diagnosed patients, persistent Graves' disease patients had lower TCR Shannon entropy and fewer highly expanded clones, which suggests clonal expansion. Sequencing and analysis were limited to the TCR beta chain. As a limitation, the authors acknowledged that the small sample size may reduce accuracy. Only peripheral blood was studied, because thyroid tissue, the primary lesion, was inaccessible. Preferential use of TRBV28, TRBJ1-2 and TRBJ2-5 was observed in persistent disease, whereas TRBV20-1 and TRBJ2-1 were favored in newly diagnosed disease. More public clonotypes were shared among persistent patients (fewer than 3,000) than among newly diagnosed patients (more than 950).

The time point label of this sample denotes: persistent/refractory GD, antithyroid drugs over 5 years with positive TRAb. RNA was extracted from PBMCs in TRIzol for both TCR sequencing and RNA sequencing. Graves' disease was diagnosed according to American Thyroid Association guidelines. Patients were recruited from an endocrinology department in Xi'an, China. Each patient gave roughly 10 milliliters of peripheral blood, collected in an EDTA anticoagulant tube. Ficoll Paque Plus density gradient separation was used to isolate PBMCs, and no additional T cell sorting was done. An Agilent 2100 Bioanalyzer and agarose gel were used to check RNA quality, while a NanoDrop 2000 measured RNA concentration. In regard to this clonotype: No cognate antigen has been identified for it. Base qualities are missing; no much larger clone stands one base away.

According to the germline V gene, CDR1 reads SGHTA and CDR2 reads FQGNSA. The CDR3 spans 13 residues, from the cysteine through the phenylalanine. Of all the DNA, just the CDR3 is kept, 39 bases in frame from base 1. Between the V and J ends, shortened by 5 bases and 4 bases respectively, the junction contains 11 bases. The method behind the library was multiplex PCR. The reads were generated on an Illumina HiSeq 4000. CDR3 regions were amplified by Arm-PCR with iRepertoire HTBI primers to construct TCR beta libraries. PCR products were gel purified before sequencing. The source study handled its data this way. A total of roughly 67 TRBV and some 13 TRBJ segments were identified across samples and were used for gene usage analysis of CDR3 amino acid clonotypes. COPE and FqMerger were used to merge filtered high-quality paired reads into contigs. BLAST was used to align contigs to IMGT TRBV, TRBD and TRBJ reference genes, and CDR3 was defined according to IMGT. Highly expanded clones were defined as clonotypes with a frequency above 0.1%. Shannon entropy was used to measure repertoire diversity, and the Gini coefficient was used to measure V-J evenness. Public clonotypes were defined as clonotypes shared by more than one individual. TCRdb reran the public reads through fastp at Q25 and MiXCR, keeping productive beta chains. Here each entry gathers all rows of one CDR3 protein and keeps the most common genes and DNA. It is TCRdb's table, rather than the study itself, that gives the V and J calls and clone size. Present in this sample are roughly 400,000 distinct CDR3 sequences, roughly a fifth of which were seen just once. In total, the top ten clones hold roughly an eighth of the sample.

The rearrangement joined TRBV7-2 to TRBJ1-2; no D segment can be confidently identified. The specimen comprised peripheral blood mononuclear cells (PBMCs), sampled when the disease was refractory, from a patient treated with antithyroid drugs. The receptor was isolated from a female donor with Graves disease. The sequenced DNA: TGTGCCAGCAGCCCAAGACGGGGCTATGGCTACACCTTC. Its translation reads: CASSPRRGYGYTF.